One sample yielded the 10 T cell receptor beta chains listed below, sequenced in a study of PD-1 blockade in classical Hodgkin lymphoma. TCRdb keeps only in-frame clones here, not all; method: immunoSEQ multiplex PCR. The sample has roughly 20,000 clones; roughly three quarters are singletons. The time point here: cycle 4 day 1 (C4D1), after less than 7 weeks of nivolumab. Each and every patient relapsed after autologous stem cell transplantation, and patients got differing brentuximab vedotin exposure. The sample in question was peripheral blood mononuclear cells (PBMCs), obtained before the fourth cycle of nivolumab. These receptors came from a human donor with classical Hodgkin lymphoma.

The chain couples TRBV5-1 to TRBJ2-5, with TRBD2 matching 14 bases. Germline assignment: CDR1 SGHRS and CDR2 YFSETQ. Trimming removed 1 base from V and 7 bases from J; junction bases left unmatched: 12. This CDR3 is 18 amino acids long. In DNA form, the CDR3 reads TGCGCCAGCAGCTTGAAGCCCCGGGGACTAGCGGGAGAAGGGACCCAGTACTTC. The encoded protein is CASSLKPRGLAGEGTQYF.

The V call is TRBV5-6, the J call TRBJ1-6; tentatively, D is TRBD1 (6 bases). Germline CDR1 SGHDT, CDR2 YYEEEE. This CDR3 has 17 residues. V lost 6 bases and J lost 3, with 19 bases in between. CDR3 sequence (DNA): TGTGCCAGCATCCAAGGGGGAACCCTTAACTATAATTCACCCCTCCACTTT. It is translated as CASIQGGTLNYNSPLHF.

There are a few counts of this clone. CDR3 sequence reads: CASSAGQGASTDTQYF. CDR3 coding DNA: TGTGCCAGCAGCGCCGGACAGGGGGCAAGCACAGATACGCAGTATTTT. V and J are TRBV5-4 and TRBJ2-3, with 11 bases fitting TRBD1. V shed 4 bases, J shed 0 bases, and the junction held 4 bases outside the gene matches. CDR3 size: 16 residues. Germline V CDR1 and CDR2: SGHNT, YYREEE (reference sequence).

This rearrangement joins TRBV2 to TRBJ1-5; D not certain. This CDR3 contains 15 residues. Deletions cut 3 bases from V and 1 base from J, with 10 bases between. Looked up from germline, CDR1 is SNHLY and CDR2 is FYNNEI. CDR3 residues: CASSDLDGSNQPQHF. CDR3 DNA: TGTGCCAGCAGTGATTTAGACGGGAGCAATCAGCCCCAGCATTTT.

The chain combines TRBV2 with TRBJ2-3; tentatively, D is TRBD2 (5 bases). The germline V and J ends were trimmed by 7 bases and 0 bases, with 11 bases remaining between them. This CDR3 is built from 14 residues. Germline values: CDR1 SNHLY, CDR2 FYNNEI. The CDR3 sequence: CASTGWTSTDTQYF. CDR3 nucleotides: TGTGCCAGCACCGGGTGGACTAGCACAGATACGCAGTATTTT.

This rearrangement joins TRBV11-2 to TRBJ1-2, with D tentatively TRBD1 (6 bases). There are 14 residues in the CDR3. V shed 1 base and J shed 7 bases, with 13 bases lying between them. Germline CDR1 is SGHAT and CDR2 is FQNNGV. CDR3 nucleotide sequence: TGTGCCAGCAGCTTAGCAGGGGTATTAGGTGGCTACACCTTC. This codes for CASSLAGVLGGYTF.

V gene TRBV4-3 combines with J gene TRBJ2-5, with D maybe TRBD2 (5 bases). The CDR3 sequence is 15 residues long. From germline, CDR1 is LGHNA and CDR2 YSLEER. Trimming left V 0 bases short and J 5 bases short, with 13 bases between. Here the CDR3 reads CASSQDRRLRETQYF. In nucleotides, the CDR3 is TGCGCCAGCAGCCAAGATAGGAGGCTACGGGAGACCCAGTACTTC.

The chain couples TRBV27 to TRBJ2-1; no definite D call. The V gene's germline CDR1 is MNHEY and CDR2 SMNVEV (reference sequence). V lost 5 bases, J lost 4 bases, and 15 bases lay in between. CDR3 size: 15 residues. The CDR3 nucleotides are TGTGCCAGCAGTCCGGCCACCGGTAGATACAATGAGCAGTTCTTC. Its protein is CASSPATGRYNEQFF.

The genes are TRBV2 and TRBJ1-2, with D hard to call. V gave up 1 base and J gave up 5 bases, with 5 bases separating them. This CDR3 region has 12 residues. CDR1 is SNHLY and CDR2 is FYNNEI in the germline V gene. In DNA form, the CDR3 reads TGTGCCAGCAGTGAAGTTGCTTATGGCTACACCTTC. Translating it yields CASSEVAYGYTF.

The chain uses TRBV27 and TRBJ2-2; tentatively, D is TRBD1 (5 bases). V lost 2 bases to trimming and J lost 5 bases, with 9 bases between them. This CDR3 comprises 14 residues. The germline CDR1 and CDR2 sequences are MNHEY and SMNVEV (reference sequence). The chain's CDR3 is CASSLISGTGELFF. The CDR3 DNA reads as TGTGCCAGCAGTTTAATTTCAGGGACCGGGGAGCTGTTTTTT.